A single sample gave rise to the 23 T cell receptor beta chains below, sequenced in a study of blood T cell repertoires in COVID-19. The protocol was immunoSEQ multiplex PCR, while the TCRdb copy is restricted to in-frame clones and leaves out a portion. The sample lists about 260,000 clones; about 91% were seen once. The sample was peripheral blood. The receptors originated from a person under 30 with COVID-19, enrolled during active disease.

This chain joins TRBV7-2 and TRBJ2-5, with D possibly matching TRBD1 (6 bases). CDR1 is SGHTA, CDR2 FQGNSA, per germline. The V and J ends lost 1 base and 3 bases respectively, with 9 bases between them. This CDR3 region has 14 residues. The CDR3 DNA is TGTGCCAGCAGCTTAGGGGCAGGGGAAGAGACCCAGTACTTC. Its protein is CASSLGAGEETQYF.

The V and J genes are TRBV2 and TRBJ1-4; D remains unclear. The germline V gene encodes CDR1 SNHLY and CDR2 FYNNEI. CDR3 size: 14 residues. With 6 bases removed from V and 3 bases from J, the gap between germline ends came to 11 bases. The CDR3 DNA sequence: TGTGCCAGCAGAACGAGAGGGCCTAATGAAAAACTGTTTTTT. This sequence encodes CASRTRGPNEKLFF.

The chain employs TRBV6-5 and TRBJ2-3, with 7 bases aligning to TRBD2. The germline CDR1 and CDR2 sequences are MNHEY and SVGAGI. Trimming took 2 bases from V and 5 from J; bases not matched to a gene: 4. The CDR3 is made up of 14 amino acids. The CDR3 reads CASSYGGDVDTQYF. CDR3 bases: TGTGCCAGCAGTTACGGGGGGGATGTAGATACGCAGTATTTT.

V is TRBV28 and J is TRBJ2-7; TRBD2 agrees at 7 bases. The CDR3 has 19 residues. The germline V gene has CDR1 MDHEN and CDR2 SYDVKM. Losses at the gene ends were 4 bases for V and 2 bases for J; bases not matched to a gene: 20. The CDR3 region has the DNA TGTGCCAGCAGTTCCCTCCGCCTCGCGGGACTAAAGGCTCCCTACGAGCAGTACTTC. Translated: CASSSLRLAGLKAPYEQYF.

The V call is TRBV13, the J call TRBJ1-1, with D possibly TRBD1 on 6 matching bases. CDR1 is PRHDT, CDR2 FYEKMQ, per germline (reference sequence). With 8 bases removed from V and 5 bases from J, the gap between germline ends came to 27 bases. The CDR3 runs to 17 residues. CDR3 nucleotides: TGTGCCAGCGATATGTATGACCTACAGGGTGGTAGGACTGAAGCTTTCTTT. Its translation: CASDMYDLQGGRTEAFF. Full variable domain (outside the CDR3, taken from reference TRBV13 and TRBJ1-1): AAGVIQSPRHLIKEKRETATLKCYPIPRHDTVYWYQQGPGQDPQFLISFYEKMQSDKGSIPDRFSAQQFSDYHSELNMSSLELGDSALYFCASDMYDLQGGRTEAFFGQGTRLTVV.

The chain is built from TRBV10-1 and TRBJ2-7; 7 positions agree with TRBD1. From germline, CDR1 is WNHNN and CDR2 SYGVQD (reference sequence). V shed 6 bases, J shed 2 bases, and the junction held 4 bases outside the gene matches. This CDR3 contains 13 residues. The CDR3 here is CASRYRGPYEQYF. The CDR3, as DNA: TGCGCCAGCAGGTACAGGGGCCCCTACGAGCAGTACTTC.

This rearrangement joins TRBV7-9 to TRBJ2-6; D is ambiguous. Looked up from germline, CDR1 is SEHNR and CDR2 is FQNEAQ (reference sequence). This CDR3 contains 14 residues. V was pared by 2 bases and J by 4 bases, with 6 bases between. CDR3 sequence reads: CASSLYSGANVLTF. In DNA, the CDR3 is TGTGCCAGCAGCTTATATTCCGGGGCCAACGTCCTGACTTTC.

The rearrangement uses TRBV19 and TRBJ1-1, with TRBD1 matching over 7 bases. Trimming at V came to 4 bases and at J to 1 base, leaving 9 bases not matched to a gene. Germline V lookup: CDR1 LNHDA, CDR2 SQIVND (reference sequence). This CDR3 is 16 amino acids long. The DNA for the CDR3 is TGTGCCAGTAGTACGTCAAGGGGACAGAGGAACACTGAAGCTTTCTTT. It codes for CASSTSRGQRNTEAFF. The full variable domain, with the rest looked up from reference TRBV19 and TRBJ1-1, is DGGITQSPKYLFRKEGQNVTLSCEQNLNHDAMYWYRQDPGQGLRLIYYSQIVNDFQKGDIAEGYSVSREKKESFPLTVTSAQKNPTAFYLCASSTSRGQRNTEAFFGQGTRLTVV.

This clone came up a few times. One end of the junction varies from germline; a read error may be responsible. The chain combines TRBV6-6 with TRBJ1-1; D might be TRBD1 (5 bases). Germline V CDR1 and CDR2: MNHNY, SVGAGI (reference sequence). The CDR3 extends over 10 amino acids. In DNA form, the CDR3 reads TGTGCCAGCAGTTACGACAGAAAGATGTTT. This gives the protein CASSYDRKMF.

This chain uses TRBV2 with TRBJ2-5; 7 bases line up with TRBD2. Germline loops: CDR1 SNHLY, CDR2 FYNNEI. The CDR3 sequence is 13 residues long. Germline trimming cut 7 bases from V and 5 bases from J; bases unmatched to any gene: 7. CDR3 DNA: TGTGCCAGCACTGGCGGGAGTAGGGAGACCCAGTACTTC. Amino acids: CASTGGSRETQYF.

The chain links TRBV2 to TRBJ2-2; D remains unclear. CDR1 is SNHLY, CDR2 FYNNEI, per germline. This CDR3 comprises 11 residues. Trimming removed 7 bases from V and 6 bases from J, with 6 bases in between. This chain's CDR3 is CASTRAGELFF. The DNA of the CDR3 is TGTGCCAGCACCCGGGCCGGGGAGCTGTTTTTT.

The CDR3 DNA is TGTGCCAGCAGCCACCCAGGGCCCGGATCCTTTAGCTATGGCTACACCTTC. It translates to CASSHPGPGSFSYGYTF. This chain uses TRBV3-1 (or the pseudogene TRBV3-2) with TRBJ1-2; D possibly corresponds to TRBD1 (5 bases). The CDR3 has 17 residues. Per the germline V gene, CDR1 is LGHDT and CDR2 is YNNKEL (reference sequence). With 3 bases removed from V and 4 bases from J, the gap between germline ends came to 21 bases.

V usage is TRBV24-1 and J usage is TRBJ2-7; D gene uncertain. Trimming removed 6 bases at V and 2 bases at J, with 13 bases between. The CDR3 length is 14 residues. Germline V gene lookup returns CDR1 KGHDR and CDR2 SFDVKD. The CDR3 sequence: CATSSYQVTYEQYF. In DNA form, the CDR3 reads TGTGCCACCAGTTCATACCAGGTGACCTACGAGCAGTACTTC.

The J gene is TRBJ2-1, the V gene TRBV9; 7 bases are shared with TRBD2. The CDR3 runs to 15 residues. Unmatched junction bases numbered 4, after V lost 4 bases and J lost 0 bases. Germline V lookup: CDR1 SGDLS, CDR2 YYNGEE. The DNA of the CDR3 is TGTGCCAGCAGCCTAAGCGGGATCTCCTACAATGAGCAGTTCTTC. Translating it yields CASSLSGISYNEQFF.

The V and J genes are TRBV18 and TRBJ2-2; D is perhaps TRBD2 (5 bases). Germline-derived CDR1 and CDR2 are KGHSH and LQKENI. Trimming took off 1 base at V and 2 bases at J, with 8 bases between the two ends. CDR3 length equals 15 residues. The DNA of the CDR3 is TGTGCCAGCTCACCACGAGGGCTCAACACCGGGGAGCTGTTTTTT. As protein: CASSPRGLNTGELFF. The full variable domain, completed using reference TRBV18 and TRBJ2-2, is NAGVMQNPRHLVRRRGQEARLRCSPMKGHSHVYWYRQLPEEGLKFMVYLQKENIIDESGMPKERFSAEFPKEGPSILRIQQVVRGDSAAYFCASSPRGLNTGELFFGEGSRLTVL.

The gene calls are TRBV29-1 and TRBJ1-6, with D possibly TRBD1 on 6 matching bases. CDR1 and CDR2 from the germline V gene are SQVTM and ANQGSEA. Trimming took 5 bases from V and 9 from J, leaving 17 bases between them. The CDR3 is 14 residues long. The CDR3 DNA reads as TGCAGCGTTTCCTCCGGACAGAGAGGTTCACCCCTCCACTTT. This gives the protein CSVSSGQRGSPLHF.

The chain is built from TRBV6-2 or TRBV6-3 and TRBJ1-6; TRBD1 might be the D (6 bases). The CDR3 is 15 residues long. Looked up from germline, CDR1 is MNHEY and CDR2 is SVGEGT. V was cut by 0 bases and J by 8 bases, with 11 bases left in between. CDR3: CASSYSKQGDSPLHF. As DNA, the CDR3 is TGTGCCAGCAGTTACTCGAAACAGGGCGATTCACCCCTCCACTTT.

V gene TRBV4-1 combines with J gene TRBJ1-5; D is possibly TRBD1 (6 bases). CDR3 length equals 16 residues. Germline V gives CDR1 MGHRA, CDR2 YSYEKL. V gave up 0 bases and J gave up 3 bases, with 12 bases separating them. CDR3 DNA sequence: TGCGCCAGCAGCCAAGAGGGGGGGGGCGTCAATCAGCCCCAGCATTTT. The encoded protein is CASSQEGGGVNQPQHF.

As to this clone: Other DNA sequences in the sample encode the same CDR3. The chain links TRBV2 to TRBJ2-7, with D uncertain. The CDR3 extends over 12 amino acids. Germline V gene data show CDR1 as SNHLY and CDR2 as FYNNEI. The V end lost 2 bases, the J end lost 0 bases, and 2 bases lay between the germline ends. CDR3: CASSELSYEQYF. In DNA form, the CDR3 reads TGTGCCAGCAGTGAACTCTCCTACGAGCAGTACTTC.

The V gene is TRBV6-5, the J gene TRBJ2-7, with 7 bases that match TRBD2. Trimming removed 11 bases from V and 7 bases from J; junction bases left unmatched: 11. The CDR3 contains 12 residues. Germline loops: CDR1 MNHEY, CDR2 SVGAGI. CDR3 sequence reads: CAGRSRAGEQYF. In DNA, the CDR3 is TGTGCCGGAAGGTCTAGAGCGGGGGAGCAGTACTTC.

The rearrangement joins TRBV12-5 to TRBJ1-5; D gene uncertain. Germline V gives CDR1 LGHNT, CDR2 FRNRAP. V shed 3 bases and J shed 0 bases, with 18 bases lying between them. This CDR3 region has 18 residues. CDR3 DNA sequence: TGTGCTAGTGGTTTCTCAGACTTTATTTTAAATAGCAATCAGCCCCAGCATTTT. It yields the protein CASGFSDFILNSNQPQHF.

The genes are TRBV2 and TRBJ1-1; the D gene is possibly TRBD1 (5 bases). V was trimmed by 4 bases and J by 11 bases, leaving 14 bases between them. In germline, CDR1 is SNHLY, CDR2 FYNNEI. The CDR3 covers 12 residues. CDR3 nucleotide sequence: TGTGCCAGCAGTGTGTCCGTGGCAGGGGCTTTCTTT. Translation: CASSVSVAGAFF.

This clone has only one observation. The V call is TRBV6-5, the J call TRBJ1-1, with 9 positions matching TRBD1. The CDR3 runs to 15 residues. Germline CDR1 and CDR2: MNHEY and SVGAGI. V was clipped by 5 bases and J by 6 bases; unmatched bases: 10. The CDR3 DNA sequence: TGTGCCAGCAGTCACGGACAGGGGAGGATCTCTGAAGCTTTCTTT. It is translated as CASSHGQGRISEAFF.